Detailed here is one T cell receptor beta chain. Using immunoSEQ multiplex PCR, the repertoire was profiled, and TCRdb retains in-frame clones only, with some absent. Among 97,000 or so clones listed, 70% to 90% were seen once. The CDR3 has 15 residues. With 5 bases clipped from V and 1 base from J, the junction kept 3 bases outside the gene matches. The germline V gene has CDR1 KGHDR and CDR2 SFDVKD. These data belong to a study of blood T cell repertoires in COVID-19. The sample consisted of peripheral blood. The TCR comes from a man aged 45 to 65 with active COVID-19. The rearrangement joins TRBV24-1 to TRBJ2-5, with 10 nucleotides matching TRBD2. The CDR3 DNA reads TGTGCCACCAGTGCGGCTAGCGGGGGCCAAGAGACCCAGTACTTC. Translating it yields CATSAASGGQETQYF.